This TCR beta chain emerged from a study of response to subunit inactivated influenza vaccine. Study-wide results and caveats: Authors suggested seasonal influenza vaccinations each recruit few new T cells.

Turning to this clonotype: Its antigen remains unknown.

V shed 7 bases and J shed 0 bases, with 10 bases lying between them. In germline, CDR1 is SQVTM, CDR2 ANQGSEA. The CDR3 runs to 12 residues. One entry per CDR3 protein, called by TCRdb with MiXCR from the RT-PCR reads. This sample has about 650,000 distinct CDR3 sequences, with more than 15% found just once. Sample: PBMCs from blood, taken approximately 13 days after vaccination. The chain combines TRBV29-1 with TRBJ2-7; D uncertain. The TCR originated in a man aged 50 or older who received an inactivated influenza vaccine. This chain's CDR3 is CSGILSSYEQYF. The CDR3 DNA is TGCAGCGGAATACTAAGCTCCTACGAGCAGTACTTC.